Presented here are 24 T cell receptor beta chains from one specimen sequenced in a study of blood T cells in healthy people across ages. Next came a second PCR, run for about 6 to 12 cycles, which used a sample-barcoded 5' primer along with a J-beta primer mix. One entry per CDR3 protein, called by TCRdb with MiXCR from the 5' RACE reads. The sample has some 690,000 distinct CDR3 sequences; 20% to 25% are singletons. The sequenced material came from blood. These receptors came from an older man in good health.

The V gene is TRBV14, the J gene TRBJ2-5; D gene unclear. Near its end, the DNA agrees better with TRBJ2-7, so the J call may be wrong. Germline V gene lookup returns CDR1 SGHDN and CDR2 FVKESK. This CDR3 spans 13 amino acids. The DNA of the CDR3 is TGTGCCAGCAGCCATCCCCGAAACAGCGAGCAGTACGTC. Its protein product is CASSHPRNSEQYV.

A note on this clonotype: The germline gene is not matched at one end of the junction; a read error may be the cause. The CDR3 DNA reads TGTGCCAGCAGTCTCCAGGGGGTCGGTGAAAAACCGTTTTTT. Translating gives CASSLQGVGEKPFF. The J gene is TRBJ1-4, the V gene TRBV12-3 or TRBV12-4; 7 bases fit TRBD1. The CDR3 length is 14 residues.

This clonotype was seen a handful of times. The genes are TRBV10-2 and TRBJ2-4, with 8 nucleotides matching TRBD1. The junction had 8 bases not matched to a gene; V was cut back by 8 bases and J by 8 bases. Germline loops: CDR1 WSHSY, CDR2 SAAADI. There are 13 residues in the CDR3. The CDR3 loop reads CASGGTGHDIQYF. The CDR3 coding sequence is TGCGCCAGCGGGGGGACAGGCCATGACATTCAGTACTTC.

This clonotype was recorded a few times. This sequence joins TRBV6-6 and TRBJ1-6, with TRBD1 as a possible D gene (6 bases). The CDR3 totals 14 residues. Germline lookup yields CDR1 MNHNY and CDR2 SVGAGI (reference sequence). V lost 2 bases, J lost 9 bases, and 11 bases lay in between. The DNA for the CDR3 is TGTGCCAGCAGTTACAAGGGGGTGGGTTCACCCCTCCACTTT. Translated: CASSYKGVGSPLHF.

The chain uses TRBV20-1 and TRBJ2-3; tentatively, D is TRBD1 or TRBD2 (6 bases each). CDR1 is DFQATT, CDR2 SNEGSKA, per germline (reference sequence). Trimming took off 5 bases at V and 2 bases at J, with 14 bases between the two ends. The CDR3 sequence is 14 residues long. CDR3 in amino acids: CSAGGQGFTDTQYF. The CDR3 nucleotides read TGCAGTGCTGGGGGGCAGGGCTTCACAGATACGCAGTATTTT.

This clonotype was detected only a few times. The gene calls are TRBV7-9 and TRBJ1-1, with D perhaps matching TRBD1 (5 bases). The CDR3 consists of 14 residues. Trimming left V 5 bases short and J 3 bases short, with 13 bases between. Per germline, CDR1 SEHNR and CDR2 FQNEAQ (reference sequence). This CDR3 reads CASSESRGDTEAFF. The CDR3, as DNA: TGTGCCAGCAGCGAAAGTAGGGGAGACACTGAAGCTTTCTTT.

This clonotype has more than one count but fewer than ten. Mismatch with germline at one junction end may stem from a read error. The chain uses TRBV9 and TRBJ2-3; 8 nucleotides line up with TRBD1. The germline V gene encodes CDR1 SGDLS and CDR2 YYNGEE. The CDR3 loop spans 17 amino acids. The chain's CDR3 is CASGVAGQGKVTDTQYF. DNA for the CDR3: TGTGCCAGCGGCGTAGCTGGACAGGGCAAAGTCACAGATACGCAGTATTTT.

The chain employs TRBV18 and TRBJ1-1; D unresolved. Trimming pared 0 bases from V and 1 base from J, leaving 12 bases between. The CDR3 consists of 16 residues. The germline V gene encodes CDR1 KGHSH and CDR2 LQKENI. This CDR3 reads CASSPPHLGGNTEAFF. The CDR3 bases are TGTGCCAGCTCACCACCGCATTTGGGCGGGAACACTGAAGCTTTCTTT.

In this sample, this clonotype turned up a few times. The genes are TRBV28 and TRBJ2-7; 7 bases agree with TRBD1. The length of the CDR3 is 14 residues. With V trimmed by 5 bases and J by 13 bases, 17 bases remained unmatched. Germline values: CDR1 MDHEN, CDR2 SYDVKM. The DNA of the CDR3 is TGTGCCAGCAGTCCCGCGATCAAGGGGGCTCCCACTTACTTC. Translation: CASSPAIKGAPTYF.

The sample holds a few counts of this clonotype. The chain joins TRBV7-2 to TRBJ2-5; TRBD1 might be the D (6 bases). Germline lookup yields CDR1 SGHTA and CDR2 FQGNSA. Trimming removed 5 bases from V and 4 bases from J, with 17 bases in between. This CDR3 contains 15 residues. In DNA form, the CDR3 reads TGTGCCAGCAGCGTCCCATCAACAGGGTTAGAGACCCAGTACTTC. Its translation is CASSVPSTGLETQYF. The full variable domain, completed using reference TRBV7-2 and TRBJ2-5, is GAGVSQSPSNKVTEKGKDVELRCDPISGHTALYWYRQSLGQGLEFLIYFQGNSAPDKSGLPSDRFSAERTGGSVSTLTIQRTQQEDSAVYLCASSVPSTGLETQYFGPGTRLLVL.

This clonotype showed up just a few times. The chain combines TRBV6-2 or TRBV6-3 with TRBJ2-7, with D hard to call. This CDR3 contains 13 residues. With 6 bases removed from V and 1 base from J, the gap between germline ends came to 10 bases. In germline, CDR1 is MNHEY, CDR2 SVGEGT. The CDR3 reads CASSSPLSYEQYV. The CDR3 nucleotides are TGTGCCAGCAGCTCCCCCTTGTCCTACGAGCAGTACGTC.

The table lists this clonotype with a few counts. The gene calls are TRBV10-2 and TRBJ2-5; D not resolved. This CDR3 contains 19 residues. The germline gives CDR1 WSHSY, CDR2 SAAADI. The V and J ends lost 1 base and 0 bases respectively, with 21 bases between them. The CDR3 loop reads CASSEWGSLSQRYQETQYF. CDR3 coding DNA: TGCGCCAGCAGTGAGTGGGGTAGCTTAAGCCAAAGGTACCAAGAGACCCAGTACTTC.

The CDR3 loop reads CATRDSGNTEAFF. The CDR3, as DNA: TGTGCCACCAGAGATTCGGGCAACACTGAAGCTTTCTTT. The chain carries TRBV7-2 and TRBJ1-1; D is ambiguous. Deletions cut 10 bases from V and 2 bases from J, with 14 bases between. Germline V CDR1 and CDR2: SGHTA, FQGNSA. The CDR3 length is 13 residues. The entire variable domain, with the rest obtained from reference TRBV7-2 and TRBJ1-1, is as follows: GAGVSQSPSNKVTEKGKDVELRCDPISGHTALYWYRQSLGQGLEFLIYFQGNSAPDKSGLPSDRFSAERTGGSVSTLTIQRTQQEDSAVYLCATRDSGNTEAFFGQGTRLTVV.

The chain uses TRBV20-1 and TRBJ1-4; D is perhaps TRBD1 (5 bases). Per germline, CDR1 DFQATT and CDR2 SNEGSKA (reference sequence). The CDR3 is made up of 15 amino acids. Trimming left V 5 bases short and J 6 bases short, with 19 bases between. As DNA, the CDR3 is TGCAGTGCTGCCCCTGTGGGGGTGATGGATGAAAAACTGTTTTTT. Protein product: CSAAPVGVMDEKLFF.

This clonotype came up many times. V usage is TRBV12-3 or TRBV12-4 and J usage is TRBJ2-3, with 11 bases matching TRBD2. The CDR3 is 16 amino acids. The ends lost 6 bases at V and 2 bases at J; junction bases unmatched: 7. CDR3 amino acids: CASSSRLAGSTDTQYF. The CDR3 DNA reads TGTGCCAGCAGCTCCCGACTAGCGGGGTCCACAGATACGCAGTATTTT.

This clonotype was counted between two and nine times. The chain links TRBV20-1 to TRBJ1-2; the D is unclear. V was shortened by 4 bases and J by 2 bases, with 14 bases between the two germline ends. The germline gives CDR1 DFQATT, CDR2 SNEGSKA (reference sequence). CDR3 size: 14 residues. The CDR3 here is CSATLQSVNYGYTF. The CDR3 bases are TGCAGTGCTACTCTACAGAGCGTGAACTATGGCTACACCTTC.

The V call is TRBV20-1, the J call TRBJ2-3; 8 bases map to TRBD2. The germline V gene has CDR1 DFQATT and CDR2 SNEGSKA (reference sequence). The CDR3 consists of 17 residues. V lost 5 bases, J lost 2 bases, and 15 bases stayed unmatched. The CDR3 loop is CSAEILAGGGSTDTQYF. The CDR3 DNA sequence: TGCAGTGCTGAGATCCTAGCAGGCGGGGGGTCCACAGATACGCAGTATTTT.

In this sample, this clonotype turned up a few times. The chain is built from TRBV7-2 and TRBJ2-3; D is possibly TRBD1 (5 bases). Trimming shortened V by 5 bases and J by 2 bases, and 11 bases separated the two germline ends. Germline V gene sequence: CDR1 SGHTA, CDR2 FQGNSA. This CDR3 region has 14 residues. The CDR3 bases are TGTGCCAGCAGCGCCAGGGTGGTCACAGATACGCAGTATTTT. Amino acids: CASSARVVTDTQYF.

At least ten counts were recorded for this clonotype. This chain links TRBV27 with TRBJ1-1; tentatively, D is TRBD1 (5 bases). Trimming took 10 bases from V and 6 from J, leaving 27 bases between them. From germline, CDR1 is MNHEY and CDR2 SMNVEV (reference sequence). This CDR3 is 16 amino acids long. The CDR3 here is CATQPTPGTPVAEAFF. In nucleotides, the CDR3 is TGTGCCACCCAACCAACCCCCGGGACTCCCGTGGCTGAAGCTTTCTTT.

In this sample, this clonotype turned up a few times. V gene TRBV20-1 combines with J gene TRBJ2-4, with D unresolved. CDR3 size: 15 residues. V lost 0 bases and J 3 bases, leaving 12 bases between the germline ends. CDR1 DFQATT and CDR2 SNEGSKA come from the germline V gene (reference sequence). The CDR3 DNA reads TGCAGTGCTAGAGATCGAATTGGTGGCAAAAACATTCAGTACTTC. This sequence encodes CSARDRIGGKNIQYF.

The V call is TRBV5-1, the J call TRBJ2-7; 12 nucleotides agree with TRBD2. The DNA matches TRBJ2-1 better at its end, which makes the J call doubtful. The length of the CDR3 is 18 residues. From germline, CDR1 is SGHRS and CDR2 YFSETQ. The CDR3, as DNA: TGCGCCAGCAGCTTGATGCTAGCGGGGGGGCCGGCGGCCGATGAGCAGTTCTTC. Translated: CASSLMLAGGPAADEQFF.

This clonotype came up a few times. The J gene is TRBJ2-7, the V gene TRBV28; TRBD1 matches 8 bases. The CDR3 extends over 15 amino acids. Germline-derived CDR1 and CDR2 are MDHEN and SYDVKM. Unmatched junction bases numbered 10, after V lost 6 bases and J lost 3 bases. The CDR3 DNA reads as TGTGCCAGCAGGGGCTCGGGACAGGCACTCTACGAGCAGTACTTC. This codes for CASRGSGQALYEQYF.

The chain has TRBV7-2 and TRBJ2-1; TRBD2 agrees at 14 bases. CDR3 size: 15 residues. Trimming cost V 5 bases and J 9 bases; bases outside gene matches: 6. Germline assignment: CDR1 SGHTA and CDR2 FQGNSA. The CDR3 region is CASSQTSGRAIEQFF. The CDR3 nucleotides are TGTGCCAGCAGCCAGACTAGCGGGAGGGCCATTGAGCAGTTCTTC.

The rearrangement joins TRBV12-3 or TRBV12-4 to TRBJ2-2, with no clear D. Trimming pared 7 bases from V and 4 bases from J, leaving 19 bases between. The CDR3 totals 16 residues. The CDR3 here is CASTKFVWLGTGELFF. The CDR3 coding sequence is TGTGCCAGCACCAAATTCGTGTGGCTGGGCACCGGGGAGCTGTTTTTT.